The 17 T cell receptor beta chains in this list originate from one sample, sequenced in a study of shared clonotypes between healthy human individuals. Clones were sequenced by immunoSEQ multiplex PCR, and TCRdb holds only the in-frame ones, with some missing. This sample has about 2.3 million clones, with over 90% found just once. Material for sequencing was naive CD4+ T cells from PBMCs. Subset given: CD45RA+ positively selected. Every receptor here comes from a man aged 18 to 29 in good health. Some clones in this sample may be carry-over from other donors' samples.

DNA of the CDR3: TGTGCATCCGACGGGGGAACGAACACTGAAGCTTTCTTT. It encodes CASDGGTNTEAFF. The V and J genes are TRBV18 and TRBJ1-1; D possibly corresponds to TRBD1 (5 bases). CDR1 and CDR2 from the germline V gene are KGHSH and LQKENI. The CDR3 spans 13 residues.

Comments on this clone: Other DNA sequences within the sample encode an identical CDR3. This rearrangement joins TRBV28 to TRBJ2-6, with TRBD1 matching over 8 bases. The CDR3 length is 15 residues. Germline CDR1 and CDR2: MDHEN and SYDVKM. J was trimmed by 1 base and V by 5 bases; bases with no gene match: 1. CDR3 DNA sequence: TGTGCCAGCAGTCGACAGGGGTCTGGGGCCAACGTCCTGACTTTC. As protein: CASSRQGSGANVLTF.

The chain couples TRBV28 to TRBJ2-7; D is uncertain. With 8 bases removed from V and 2 bases from J, the gap between germline ends came to 13 bases. Germline CDR1 reads MDHEN; CDR2 reads SYDVKM. The CDR3 runs 13 residues. The CDR3 DNA follows: TGTGCCAGCCGGAAGACATTGACCTACGAGCAGTACTTC. It translates to CASRKTLTYEQYF. The whole variable domain, filled in from reference TRBV28 and TRBJ2-7, reads DVKVTQSSRYLVKRTGEKVFLECVQDMDHENMFWYRQDPGLGLRLIYFSYDVKMKEKGDIPEGYSVSREKKERFSLILESASTNQTSMYLCASRKTLTYEQYFGPGTRLTVT.

V gene TRBV15 combines with J gene TRBJ2-1, with 7 bases aligning to TRBD2. CDR3 length: 13 amino acids. CDR1 is LNHNV and CDR2 is YYDKDF in the germline V gene (reference sequence). The ends lost 7 bases at V and 5 bases at J; junction bases unmatched: 5. The CDR3 protein is CATTSGLNNEQFF. The CDR3 nucleotides are TGTGCCACCACTAGCGGTCTGAACAATGAGCAGTTCTTC. The full variable domain, rest sourced from reference TRBV15 and TRBJ2-1, is DAMVIQNPRYQVTQFGKPVTLSCSQTLNHNVMYWYQQKSSQAPKLLFHYYDKDFNNEADTPDNFQSRRPNTSFCFLDIRSPGLGDTAMYLCATTSGLNNEQFFGPGTRLTVL.

V is TRBV18 and J is TRBJ2-7, with D perhaps matching TRBD2 (5 bases). The CDR3 runs to 14 residues. Trimming cost V 0 bases and J 7 bases, with 13 bases left between them. CDR1 and CDR2 from the germline V gene are KGHSH and LQKENI. This chain's CDR3 is CASSPPSGSSEQYF. The CDR3 nucleotides are TGTGCCAGCTCACCACCTTCGGGGTCAAGTGAGCAGTACTTC.

V usage is TRBV4-1 and J usage is TRBJ2-7; TRBD2 agrees at 8 bases. CDR1 is MGHRA and CDR2 is YSYEKL in the germline V gene. The V segment lost 3 bases and the J segment 4 bases; nucleotides outside the gene matches: 8. The CDR3 covers 15 residues. CDR3 DNA: TGCGCCAGCAGCCAGAGGGGACTAGGGGTTTACGAGCAGTACTTC. It codes for CASSQRGLGVYEQYF.

CDR3 amino acids: CASSYGTVYGYTF. The CDR3 coding sequence is TGTGCCAGCAGTTACGGGACAGTATATGGCTACACCTTC. The chain recombines TRBV6-5 with TRBJ1-2; 7 bases match TRBD1. With V trimmed by 2 bases and J by 5 bases, 2 bases remained unmatched. Germline CDR1 reads MNHEY; CDR2 reads SVGAGI. The CDR3 runs to 13 residues.

The CDR3: CAISESVLAGAGGYEQYF. The DNA of the CDR3 is TGTGCCATCAGTGAGTCGGTGCTAGCGGGAGCAGGTGGGTACGAGCAGTACTTC. The chain is built from TRBV10-3 and TRBJ2-7; TRBD2 matches 10 bases. Losses at the gene ends were 0 bases for V and 4 bases for J; bases not matched to a gene: 12. Germline values: CDR1 ENHRY, CDR2 SYGVKD. The CDR3 contains 18 residues.

As regards this clone: The same CDR3 also results from other DNA sequences found in this sample. The rearrangement links TRBV5-1 to TRBJ1-2, with D perhaps matching TRBD1 (5 bases). Germline V gene data show CDR1 as SGHRS and CDR2 as YFSETQ. V was pared by 0 bases and J by 4 bases, with 10 bases between. CDR3 length: 14 amino acids. The CDR3 region has the DNA TGCGCCAGCAGCTTGGTCCAGGGAGCCTATGGCTACACCTTC. This encodes CASSLVQGAYGYTF.

This clone has just one count. The identical CDR3 is also encoded by other nucleotide sequences in the sample. The chain uses TRBV6-1 and TRBJ2-7; TRBD1 matches at 9 bases. This CDR3 comprises 14 residues. V shed 5 bases and J 3 bases; nucleotides not matched to a gene: 5. Germline CDR1 is MNHNS and CDR2 is SASEGT. The CDR3 reads CASSPGQGLYEQYF. As DNA, the CDR3 is TGTGCCAGCAGTCCCGGACAGGGGCTCTACGAGCAGTACTTC.

The V call is TRBV27, the J call TRBJ1-2; D may be TRBD1 (5 bases). Trimming removed 2 bases from V and 3 bases from J, with 10 bases in between. The CDR3 spans 14 residues. The germline CDR1 and CDR2 sequences are MNHEY and SMNVEV (reference sequence). The CDR3 DNA is TGTGCCAGCAGTTTAAGTCGGGGCTACTATGGCTACACCTTC. Translated: CASSLSRGYYGYTF.

The chain carries TRBV27 and TRBJ2-1; 10 bases are shared with TRBD2. Trimming at V came to 1 base and at J to 2 bases, leaving 8 bases not matched to a gene. There are 18 residues in the CDR3. Germline assignment: CDR1 MNHEY and CDR2 SMNVEV (reference sequence). The CDR3 DNA reads as TGTGCCAGCAGTTTATTCAATCTAGCGGGAGACCCCTACAATGAGCAGTTCTTC. Amino acid sequence: CASSLFNLAGDPYNEQFF.

This chain connects TRBV9 to TRBJ1-4; a possible D gene is TRBD1 (6 bases). The CDR3 sequence is 16 residues long. V was trimmed by 5 bases and J by 4 bases, leaving 18 bases between them. CDR1 is SGDLS and CDR2 is YYNGEE in the germline V gene. In DNA form, the CDR3 reads TGTGCCAGCAGTCGCCCACTCGGCAGGGGTAATGAAAAACTGTTTTTT. Translation: CASSRPLGRGNEKLFF.

The chain links TRBV28 to TRBJ1-5, with 7 bases fitting TRBD1. Germline-derived CDR1 and CDR2 are MDHEN and SYDVKM. The CDR3 extends over 13 amino acids. The junction had 3 bases not matched to a gene; V was cut back by 5 bases and J by 5 bases. The CDR3: CASSGDSDQPQHF. The CDR3 bases are TGTGCCAGCAGTGGGGACAGCGATCAGCCCCAGCATTTT.

This sequence joins TRBV18 and TRBJ1-1; 10 nucleotides line up with TRBD1. After removal of 3 bases from V and 7 bases from J, the junction contained 8 bases not matched to a gene. CDR1 is KGHSH and CDR2 is LQKENI in the germline V gene. The CDR3 is 15 residues long. CDR3 in DNA: TGTGCCAGCTCACCTGACAGGGGGCGGATTATTGAAGCTTTCTTT. This translates into CASSPDRGRIIEAFF.

This chain connects TRBV28 to TRBJ1-2, with D uncertain. In germline, CDR1 is MDHEN, CDR2 SYDVKM. With 10 bases removed from V and 5 bases from J, the gap between germline ends came to 23 bases. The CDR3 consists of 15 residues. The CDR3 sequence is CATTNTRRVPYGYTF. As DNA, the CDR3 is TGTGCCACCACAAACACCCGGAGGGTCCCTTATGGCTACACCTTC.

CDR3: CASSLVGGSTTDTQYF. The CDR3 bases are TGCGCCAGCAGCTTGGTGGGCGGGAGCACGACAGATACGCAGTATTTT. The chain links TRBV5-1 to TRBJ2-3, with TRBD2 matching over 7 bases. The CDR3 length is 16 residues. V gave up 0 bases and J gave up 3 bases; unmatched junction bases: 7. CDR1 SGHRS and CDR2 YFSETQ come from the germline V gene.